A selection of T cell receptor beta chains follows, all from one sample in a study of Ad26.COV2.S vaccination and SARS-CoV-2 variants. Sequencing was performed with immunoSEQ multiplex PCR; in TCRdb, only in-frame clones are kept and a portion is missing. The table has 510,000 or so clones, approximately 88% seen once. The sequenced sample was peripheral blood, obtained in a trial of Ad26.COV2.S vaccine versus placebo. The receptors were sampled from a person between 18 and 65 years old who received the Ad26.COV2.S COVID-19 vaccine or a placebo. CDR3s include the opening cysteine and the closing phenylalanine or tryptophan. D genes are given only for firm matches. Where a row states a size, it is once, few, many or the class of an expanded clone; other rows omit it.

d_call	v_call	clone_size	j_call	cdr3_nt	cdr3_aa
.	TRBV3-1/TRBV3-2	.	TRBJ2-6	TGTGCCAGCAGTCGCCTGGTGGGCTCCTCCTCTGGGGCCAACGTCCTGACTTTC	CASSRLVGSSSGANVLTF
TRBD1	TRBV28	once	TRBJ2-7	TGTGCCAGCAGTTTAGGGATTGGACAGGGGTCCCACGAGCAGTACTTC	CASSLGIGQGSHEQYF
.	TRBV11-3	.	TRBJ1-1	TGTGCCAGATTAACAGGGTCGGGGACTGAAGCTTTCTTT	CARLTGSGTEAFF
.	TRBV18	.	TRBJ1-1	TGTGCCAGCTCACCACGGACCCCTAACGTGGGGGGCACTGAAGCTTTCTTT	CASSPRTPNVGGTEAFF
.	TRBV21-1	.	TRBJ1-1	TGTGCCAGCAGCAAATATCCCCTAAACACTGAAGCTTTCTTT	CASSKYPLNTEAFF
.	TRBV12-5	.	TRBJ1-1	TGTGCTAGTGGTTTGTCACAGGGCACTGAAGCTTTCTTT	CASGLSQGTEAFF
.	TRBV18	.	TRBJ1-1	TGTGCCAGCTCCATTAGGGGGTTGGGGACTGAAGCTTTCTTT	CASSIRGLGTEAFF
.	TRBV7-2	.	TRBJ1-3	TGTGCCAGCAGCCCCCGGAAGCCAGGGTCTGGAAACACCATATATTTT	CASSPRKPGSGNTIYF
.	TRBV4-3	few	TRBJ2-2	TGCGCCAGCAGCCAAGAGTTACGACCCGGGGAGCTGTTTTTT	CASSQELRPGELFF
TRBD1	TRBV7-2	.	TRBJ1-2	TGTGCCAGCAGCCGCGACAGGGGAGGAGGCTACACCTTC	CASSRDRGGGYTF
TRBD2	TRBV4-2	few	TRBJ2-3	TGTGCCAGCAGCCCGCAGCGGGAGCGCGATACGCAGTATTTT	CASSPQRERDTQYF
.	TRBV29-1	.	TRBJ2-3	TGCAGCGTTGAATCAGGGACAGATACGCAGTATTTT	CSVESGTDTQYF
TRBD2	TRBV6-6	.	TRBJ2-7	TGTGCCAGCAGTCTATCCGGGAGTAGCGGGACAACCTACGAGCAGTACTTC	CASSLSGSSGTTYEQYF
.	TRBV12-5	.	TRBJ1-4	TGTGCTAGTGGGGACCGGACGCTGCTGTTTTTT	CASGDRTLLFF
TRBD2	TRBV30	.	TRBJ2-2	TGTGCCTGGAGTGTAGGGACTAGCGGGAGGATCGGGGAGCTGTTTTTT	CAWSVGTSGRIGELFF
.	TRBV30	.	TRBJ1-1	TGTGCCTGGAGTAAAAACCGGGACACTCCAGAGGCTTTCTTT	CAWSKNRDTPEAFF
.	TRBV18	many	TRBJ2-7	TGTGCCAGCTCACCACCCGGGTCCTACGAGCAGTACTTC	CASSPPGSYEQYF
TRBD2	TRBV9	.	TRBJ2-1	TGTGCCAGCAGCAGATGGACTAGCGGGAGTGGGAATGAGCAGTTCTTC	CASSRWTSGSGNEQFF
TRBD2	TRBV19	.	TRBJ2-3	TGTGCCAGTAGATCGGGAGGGGCAGATACGCAGTATTTT	CASRSGGADTQYF
TRBD2	TRBV7-9	.	TRBJ2-1	TGTGCCAGCAGCTCGGGACTAGCGGGAGCTAGGCAGTTCTTC	CASSSGLAGARQFF
.	TRBV6-5	.	TRBJ2-7	TGTGCCAGCAGGCCCCGGGGTTTCGGCGAGCAGTACTTC	CASRPRGFGEQYF
TRBD2	TRBV30	.	TRBJ2-7	TGTGCCTGGAGTGTTCGGCGGGAGAGCTCCTACGAGCAGTACTTC	CAWSVRRESSYEQYF
.	TRBV10-3	.	TRBJ1-6	TGTGCCATCAGTGATAAGGCTTCACCCCTCCACTTT	CAISDKASPLHF
TRBD1	TRBV5-1	once	TRBJ2-5	TGCGCCAGCACCCCGGGACAGGGGCTTGAGACCCAGTACTTC	CASTPGQGLETQYF
TRBD2	TRBV11-3	.	TRBJ2-1	TGTGCCAGCAGCTTCGGCCTGGCGGGAGAAGGTAATGAGCAGTTCTTC	CASSFGLAGEGNEQFF
TRBD1	TRBV28	.	TRBJ1-2	TGTGCCAGCAGTCCCGACAGGGTCTATGGCTACACCTTC	CASSPDRVYGYTF
.	TRBV24-1	.	TRBJ2-3	TGTGCCACCAGTGATTCGATCGTCACTAGCTATAGTGGAGATACGCAGTATTTT	CATSDSIVTSYSGDTQYF
TRBD2	TRBV30	.	TRBJ2-3	TGTGCCCGCGGGGGGGGAGTAAAAACAGATACGCAGTATTTT	CARGGGVKTDTQYF
.	TRBV19	.	TRBJ1-5	TGTGCCAGTAGTATCCAGGGTGCCAATCAGCCCCAGCATTTT	CASSIQGANQPQHF
.	TRBV5-1	.	TRBJ1-2	TGCGCCAGCAGCTTGGGGACTACCGCGAATGGGTATGGCTACACCTTC	CASSLGTTANGYGYTF
.	TRBV7-9	.	TRBJ2-7	TGTGCCAGCAGCCTCAGGGAGTTACGGGGCTACGAGCAGTACTTC	CASSLRELRGYEQYF
.	TRBV7-2	.	TRBJ1-5	TGTGCCAGCAGCTTAGCGGCAGGGATAAATCAGCCCCAGCATTTT	CASSLAAGINQPQHF
TRBD2	TRBV2	.	TRBJ2-3	TGTGCCAGCAGCGTACGACTAGCAGTAGATACGCAGTATTTT	CASSVRLAVDTQYF
.	TRBV30	.	TRBJ2-5	TGTGCCTGGAGTGTACTCTACGGGGAGACCCAGTACTTC	CAWSVLYGETQYF
TRBD2	TRBV5-1	.	TRBJ2-1	TGCGCCAGCAGCTTGGAAAGCTTTAGCGGGAGAGGGTACAATGAGCAGTTCTTC	CASSLESFSGRGYNEQFF
TRBD2	TRBV30	.	TRBJ2-3	TGTGCCTGGAGTGTGGGACTAGGAACAGATACGCAGTATTTT	CAWSVGLGTDTQYF
.	TRBV3-1/TRBV3-2	.	TRBJ2-5	TGTGCCAGCAGTACTCCGGGGCTCCAAGAGACCCAGTACTTC	CASSTPGLQETQYF
.	TRBV11-3	.	TRBJ2-2	TGTGCCAGCAGCTTAGTTCGGGGGGCCGCTTCCCCCGGGGAGCTGTTTTTT	CASSLVRGAASPGELFF
.	TRBV28	.	TRBJ1-1	TGTGCCACCCAAGACGGGGGCCAGAACACTGAAGCTTTCTTT	CATQDGGQNTEAFF
.	TRBV7-3	.	TRBJ1-1	TGTGCCAGCAGCCTTCAGGGGTTTGGCACTGAAGCTTTCTTT	CASSLQGFGTEAFF
.	TRBV9	once	TRBJ2-2	TGTGCCAGCAGCGTGGGACCAAACACCGGGGAGCTGTTTTTT	CASSVGPNTGELFF
.	TRBV30	.	TRBJ1-1	TGTGCCTGGAGTGTACCCAGGCCGAACACTGAAGCTTTCTTT	CAWSVPRPNTEAFF
.	TRBV11-2	.	TRBJ2-7	TGTGCCAGCAGCCAATTTGGAGGGCCGAGGTACGAGCAGTACTTC	CASSQFGGPRYEQYF
.	TRBV27	.	TRBJ2-1	TGTGCCAGCAGTCAGGGCACGAGCTCCTACAATGAGCAGTTCTTC	CASSQGTSSYNEQFF
TRBD2	TRBV5-1	.	TRBJ2-3	TGCGCCAGCAGCGACCCACCATGGGGGAGGGACGCCGTCAACCCGTATTTT	CASSDPPWGRDAVNPYF
TRBD1	TRBV6-4	.	TRBJ1-2	TGTGCCAGCAGCCGGGACAGGGGTGATGGCTACACCTTC	CASSRDRGDGYTF
TRBD1	TRBV6-2/TRBV6-3	.	TRBJ1-5	TGTGCCAGCAGTTACCGGACAGGGAACCATCAGCCCCAGCATTTT	CASSYRTGNHQPQHF
TRBD1	TRBV19	.	TRBJ1-2	TGTGCCAGTAGGACAGGGCTCGACTACACCTTC	CASRTGLDYTF
.	TRBV4-1	.	TRBJ2-7	TGCGCCAGCAGCCAAGGTAGTGCGACCTACGAGCAGTACTTC	CASSQGSATYEQYF
TRBD2	TRBV6-2/TRBV6-3	.	TRBJ2-1	TGTGCCAGCAGTTTCCCCACAAGCGGGAGAGGGATCAATGAGCAGTTCTTC	CASSFPTSGRGINEQFF
.	TRBV27	.	TRBJ2-3	TGTGCCAGCAGTTTGCTGGGGACAGATACGCAGTATTTT	CASSLLGTDTQYF
.	TRBV19	.	TRBJ1-3	TGTGCCAGTAGTATCATGGGATCGAGAGGAAACACCATATATTTT	CASSIMGSRGNTIYF
.	TRBV9	.	TRBJ2-5	TGTGCCAGCAGCGCAGGACAGAACCAAGAGACCCAGTACTTC	CASSAGQNQETQYF